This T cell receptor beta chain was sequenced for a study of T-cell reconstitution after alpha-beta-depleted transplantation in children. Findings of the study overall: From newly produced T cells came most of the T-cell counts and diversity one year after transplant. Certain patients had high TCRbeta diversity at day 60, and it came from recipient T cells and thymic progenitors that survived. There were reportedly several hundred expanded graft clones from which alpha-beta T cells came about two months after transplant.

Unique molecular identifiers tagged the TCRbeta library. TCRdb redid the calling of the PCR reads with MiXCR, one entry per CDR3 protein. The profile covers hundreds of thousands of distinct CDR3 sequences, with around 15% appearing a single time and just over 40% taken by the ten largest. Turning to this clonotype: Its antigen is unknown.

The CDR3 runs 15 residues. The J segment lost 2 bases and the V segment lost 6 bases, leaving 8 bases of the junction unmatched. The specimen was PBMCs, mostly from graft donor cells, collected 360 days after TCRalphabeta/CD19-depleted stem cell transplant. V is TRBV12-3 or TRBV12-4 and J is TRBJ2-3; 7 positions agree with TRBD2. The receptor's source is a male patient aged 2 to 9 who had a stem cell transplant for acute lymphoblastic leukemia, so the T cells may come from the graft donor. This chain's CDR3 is CASSRGGRTTDTQYF. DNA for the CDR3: TGTGCCAGCAGCCGCGGCGGGAGAACCACAGATACGCAGTATTTT.